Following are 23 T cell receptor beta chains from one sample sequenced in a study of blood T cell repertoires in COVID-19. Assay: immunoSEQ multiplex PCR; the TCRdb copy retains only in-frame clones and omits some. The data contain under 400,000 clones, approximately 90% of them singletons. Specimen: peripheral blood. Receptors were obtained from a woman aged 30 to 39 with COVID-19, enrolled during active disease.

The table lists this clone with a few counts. The CDR3 DNA reads as TGTGCCAGCACCCGGGGACAGGGTAACCAGCCCCAGCATTTT. The encoded protein is CASTRGQGNQPQHF. This chain connects TRBV28 to TRBJ1-5; 9 bases align to TRBD1. The V gene's germline CDR1 is MDHEN and CDR2 SYDVKM. This CDR3 region has 14 residues. V lost 7 bases to trimming and J lost 7 bases; unmatched junction nucleotides: 8.

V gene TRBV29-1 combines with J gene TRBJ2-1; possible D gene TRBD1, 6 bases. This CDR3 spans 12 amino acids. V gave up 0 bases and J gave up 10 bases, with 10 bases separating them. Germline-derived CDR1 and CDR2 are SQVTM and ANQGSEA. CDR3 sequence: CSVEEAGEEQFF. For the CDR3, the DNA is TGCAGCGTTGAAGAGGCAGGGGAGGAGCAGTTCTTC.

CDR3: CASSQPGQAPNTGELFF. The CDR3 region has the DNA TGTGCCAGCAGCCAGCCGGGACAAGCACCGAACACCGGGGAGCTGTTTTTT. This sequence joins TRBV4-2 and TRBJ2-2; D is perhaps TRBD1 (6 bases). Germline V gives CDR1 LGHNA, CDR2 YNFKEQ. The CDR3 is 17 residues long. Trimming took off 3 bases at V and 0 bases at J, with 14 bases between the two ends.

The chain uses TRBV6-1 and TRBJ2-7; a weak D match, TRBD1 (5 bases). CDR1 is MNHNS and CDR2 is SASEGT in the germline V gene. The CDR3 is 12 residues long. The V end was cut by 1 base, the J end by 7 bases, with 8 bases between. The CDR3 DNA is TGTGCCAGCAGTGAAGTGAGGACAGAGCAGTACGTC. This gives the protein CASSEVRTEQYV.

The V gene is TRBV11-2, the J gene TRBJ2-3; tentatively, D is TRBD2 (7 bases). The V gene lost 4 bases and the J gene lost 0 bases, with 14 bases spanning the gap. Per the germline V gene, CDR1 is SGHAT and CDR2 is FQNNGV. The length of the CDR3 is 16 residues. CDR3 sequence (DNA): TGTGCCAGCAGCTGGGGGGGGCCTACTAGCACAGATACGCAGTATTTT. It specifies CASSWGGPTSTDTQYF. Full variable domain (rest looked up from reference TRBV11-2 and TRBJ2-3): EAGVAQSPRYKIIEKRQSVAFWCNPISGHATLYWYQQILGQGPKLLIQFQNNGVVDDSQLPKDRFSAERLKGVDSTLKIQPAKLEDSAVYLCASSWGGPTSTDTQYFGPGTRLTVL.

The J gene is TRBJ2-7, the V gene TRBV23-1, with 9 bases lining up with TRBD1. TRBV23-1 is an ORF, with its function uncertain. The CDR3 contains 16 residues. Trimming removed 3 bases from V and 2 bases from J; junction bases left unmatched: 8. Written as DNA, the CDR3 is TGCGCCAGCAGTCAGGGACAGGGTTTTTTGGCCTACGAGCAGTACGTC. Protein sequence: CASSQGQGFLAYEQYV.

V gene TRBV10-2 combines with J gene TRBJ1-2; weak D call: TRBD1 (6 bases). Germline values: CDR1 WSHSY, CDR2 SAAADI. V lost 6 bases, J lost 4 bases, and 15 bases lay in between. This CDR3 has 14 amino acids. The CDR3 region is CASRPLDSSYGYTF. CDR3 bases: TGCGCCAGCAGGCCTCTGGACAGTAGCTATGGCTACACCTTC.

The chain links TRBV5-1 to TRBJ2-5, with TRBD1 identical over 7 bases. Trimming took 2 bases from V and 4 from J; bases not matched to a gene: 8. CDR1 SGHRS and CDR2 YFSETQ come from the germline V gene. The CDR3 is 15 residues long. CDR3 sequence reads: CASSLDRVSRETQYF. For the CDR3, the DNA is TGCGCCAGCAGCTTAGACAGGGTTTCTCGAGAGACCCAGTACTTC.

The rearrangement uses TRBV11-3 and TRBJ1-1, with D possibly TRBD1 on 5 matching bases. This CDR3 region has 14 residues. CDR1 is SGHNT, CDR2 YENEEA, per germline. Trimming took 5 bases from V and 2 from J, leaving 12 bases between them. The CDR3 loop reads CASSQRTPNTEAFF. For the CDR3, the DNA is TGTGCCAGCAGCCAGAGGACACCAAACACTGAAGCTTTCTTT.

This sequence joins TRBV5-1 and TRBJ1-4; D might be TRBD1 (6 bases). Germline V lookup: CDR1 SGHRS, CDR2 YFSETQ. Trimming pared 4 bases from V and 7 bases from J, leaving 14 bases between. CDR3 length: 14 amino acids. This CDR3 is CASSLGGVIEKLFF. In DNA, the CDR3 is TGCGCCAGCAGCCTGGGGGGCGTTATTGAAAAACTGTTTTTT.

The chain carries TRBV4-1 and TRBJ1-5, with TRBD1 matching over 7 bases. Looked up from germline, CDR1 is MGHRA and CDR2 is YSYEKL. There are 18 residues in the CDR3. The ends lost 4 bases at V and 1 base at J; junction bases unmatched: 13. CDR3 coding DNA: TGCGCCAGCAGCCTGTTCGGACAGGTTGGCCAGAGCAATCAGCCCCAGCATTTT. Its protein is CASSLFGQVGQSNQPQHF.

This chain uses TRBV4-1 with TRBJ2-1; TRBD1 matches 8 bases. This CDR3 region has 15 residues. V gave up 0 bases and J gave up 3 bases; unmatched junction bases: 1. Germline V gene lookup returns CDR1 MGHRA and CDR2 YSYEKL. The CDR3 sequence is CASSQEDRDYNEQFF. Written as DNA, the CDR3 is TGCGCCAGCAGCCAAGAGGACAGGGACTACAATGAGCAGTTCTTC.

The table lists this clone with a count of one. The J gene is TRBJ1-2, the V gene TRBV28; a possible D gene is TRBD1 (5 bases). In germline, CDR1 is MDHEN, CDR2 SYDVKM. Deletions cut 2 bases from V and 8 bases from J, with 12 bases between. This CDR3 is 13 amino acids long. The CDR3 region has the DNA TGTGCCAGCAGTTTACCCTCCCCAGGGGGCTACACCTTC. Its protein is CASSLPSPGGYTF.

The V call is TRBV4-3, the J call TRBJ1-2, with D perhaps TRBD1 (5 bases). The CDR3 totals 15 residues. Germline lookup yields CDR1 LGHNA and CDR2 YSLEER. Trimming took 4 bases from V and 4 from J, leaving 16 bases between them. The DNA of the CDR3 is TGCGCCAGCAGCCGCGGAATAGGGGACTTCTATGGCTACACCTTC. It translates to CASSRGIGDFYGYTF.

DNA for the CDR3: TGTGCCAGCAGTGTCAGGCAGAGAGGCTACACCTTC. It yields the protein CASSVRQRGYTF. The chain is built from TRBV2 and TRBJ1-2; D is uncertain. Germline V lookup: CDR1 SNHLY, CDR2 FYNNEI. The CDR3 sequence is 12 residues long. The ends were cut back, 4 bases at V and 8 bases at J, with 11 bases in the middle. Full variable domain (rest looked up from reference TRBV2 and TRBJ1-2): EPEVTQTPSHQVTQMGQEVILRCVPISNHLYFYWYRQILGQKVEFLVSFYNNEISEKSEIFDDQFSVERPDGSNFTLKIRSTKLEDSAMYFCASSVRQRGYTFGSGTRLTVV.

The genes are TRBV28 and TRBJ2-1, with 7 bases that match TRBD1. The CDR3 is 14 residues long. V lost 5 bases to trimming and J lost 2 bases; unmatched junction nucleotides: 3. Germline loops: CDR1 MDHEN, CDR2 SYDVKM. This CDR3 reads CASSEGQPYNEQFF. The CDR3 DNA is TGTGCCAGCAGTGAGGGACAGCCCTACAATGAGCAGTTCTTC. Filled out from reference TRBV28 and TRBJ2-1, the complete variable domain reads DVKVTQSSRYLVKRTGEKVFLECVQDMDHENMFWYRQDPGLGLRLIYFSYDVKMKEKGDIPEGYSVSREKKERFSLILESASTNQTSMYLCASSEGQPYNEQFFGPGTRLTVL.

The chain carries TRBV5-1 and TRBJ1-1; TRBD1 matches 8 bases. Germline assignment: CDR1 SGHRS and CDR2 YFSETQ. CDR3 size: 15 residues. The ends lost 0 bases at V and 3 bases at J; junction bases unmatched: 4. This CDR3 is CASSLVPGGDTEAFF. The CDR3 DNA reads TGCGCCAGCAGCTTGGTACCAGGGGGCGACACTGAAGCTTTCTTT.

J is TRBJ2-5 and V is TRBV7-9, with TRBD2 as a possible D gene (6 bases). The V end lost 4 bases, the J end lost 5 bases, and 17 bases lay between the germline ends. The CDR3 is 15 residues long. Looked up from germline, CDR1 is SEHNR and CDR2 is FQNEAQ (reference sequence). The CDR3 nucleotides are TGTGCCAGCAGCTCTCGCCGGGGGAAAGGGGAGACCCAGTACTTC. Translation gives CASSSRRGKGETQYF.

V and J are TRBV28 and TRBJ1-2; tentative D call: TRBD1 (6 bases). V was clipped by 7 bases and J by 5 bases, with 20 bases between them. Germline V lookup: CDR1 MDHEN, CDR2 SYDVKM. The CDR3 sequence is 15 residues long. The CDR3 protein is CASNALGGPGYGYTF. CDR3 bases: TGTGCCAGCAACGCCTTGGGGGGGCCCGGGTATGGCTACACCTTC.

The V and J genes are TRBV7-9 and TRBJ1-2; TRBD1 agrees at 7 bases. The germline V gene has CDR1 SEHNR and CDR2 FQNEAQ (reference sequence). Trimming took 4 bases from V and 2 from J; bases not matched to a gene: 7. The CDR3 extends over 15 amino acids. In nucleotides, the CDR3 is TGTGCCAGCAGCTCCCCGGGACAGATAAACTATGGCTACACCTTC. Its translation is CASSSPGQINYGYTF.

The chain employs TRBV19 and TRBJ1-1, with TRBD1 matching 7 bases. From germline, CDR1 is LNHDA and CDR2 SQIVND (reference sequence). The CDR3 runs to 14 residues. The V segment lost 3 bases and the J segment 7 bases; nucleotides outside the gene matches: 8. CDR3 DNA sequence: TGTGCCAGTAGTATCATAAGGGGACAGTATGAAGCTTTCTTT. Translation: CASSIIRGQYEAFF.

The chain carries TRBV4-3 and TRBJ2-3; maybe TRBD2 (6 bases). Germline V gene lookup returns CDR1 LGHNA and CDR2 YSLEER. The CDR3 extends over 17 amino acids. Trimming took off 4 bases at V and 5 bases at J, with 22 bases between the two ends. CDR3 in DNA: TGCGCCAGCAGCCGCGCACCGGACCTCGCAGCGGGAGATACGCAGTATTTT. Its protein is CASSRAPDLAAGDTQYF.

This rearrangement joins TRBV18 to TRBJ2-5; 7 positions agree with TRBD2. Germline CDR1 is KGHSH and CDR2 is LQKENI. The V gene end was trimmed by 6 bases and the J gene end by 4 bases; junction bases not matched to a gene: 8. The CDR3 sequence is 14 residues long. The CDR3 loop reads CASSPFSGGETQYF. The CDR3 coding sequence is TGTGCCAGCTCGCCGTTTTCGGGGGGAGAGACCCAGTACTTC. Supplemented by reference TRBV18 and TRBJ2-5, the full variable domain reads NAGVMQNPRHLVRRRGQEARLRCSPMKGHSHVYWYRQLPEEGLKFMVYLQKENIIDESGMPKERFSAEFPKEGPSILRIQQVVRGDSAAYFCASSPFSGGETQYFGPGTRLLVL.